The clone carrying this TCR beta chain turned up a few times. Its antigen is unknown. Sequenced by immunoSEQ multiplex PCR; TCRdb stores in-frame clones only, minus some. The sample shows 57,000 or so clones, about 89% of them seen only once. The data were obtained in a study of OX40 agonist ivuxolimab in advanced cancers. For the study at large: Cancers in dose escalation were hepatocellular, melanoma, renal cell and head and neck. General study findings and limits: The average count of expanded clones was higher among CD8+ T cells than among CD4+. With doses of 0.1-3.0 mg/kg, partial responders showed among the lowest clonal expansion.

The TCR originated in an adult with an advanced solid tumor such as melanoma, head and neck, liver or kidney cancer. The sequencing here drew on CD4+ or CD8+ T cells sorted from blood, taken in a trial of the OX40 agonist ivuxolimab.

The CDR3 loop is CASSLDSGRAYEQFF. CDR3 DNA: TGTGCCAGCAGTCTAGATAGCGGGAGGGCCTATGAGCAGTTCTTC. The V call is TRBV28, the J call TRBJ2-1; 11 bases agree with TRBD2. The germline gives CDR1 MDHEN, CDR2 SYDVKM. V shed 5 bases, J shed 8 bases, and the junction held 8 bases outside the gene matches. The CDR3 spans 15 residues. Filled out from reference TRBV28 and TRBJ2-1, the complete variable domain reads DVKVTQSSRYLVKRTGEKVFLECVQDMDHENMFWYRQDPGLGLRLIYFSYDVKMKEKGDIPEGYSVSREKKERFSLILESASTNQTSMYLCASSLDSGRAYEQFFGPGTRLTVL.